The clone carrying this T cell receptor (beta chain) occurred many times. Antigen unknown. The sample is drawn from a study of Graves' ophthalmopathy and Graves' hyperthyroidism. On the study more broadly: Upon initial diagnosis and before any treatment, peripheral blood was collected.

TCR beta CDR3 amplification used RNA transcripts. After a first-round RT-PCR with HTBI primers, a second-round multiplex PCR was run. Each CDR3 protein is one row after TCRdb ran MiXCR on the multiplex PCR reads. Among about 340,000 distinct CDR3 sequences, about a sixth were seen once, and the ten largest hold 9% to 15%. Germline CDR1 and CDR2: MDHEN and SYDVKM. V lost 6 bases to trimming and J lost 9 bases, with 15 bases between them. The CDR3 spans 12 residues. Study-wide results and limits: At 70.59% sensitivity and 72.22% specificity, the model predicted progression of the ophthalmopathy.

Sequencing was done on a sample of peripheral blood. The chain recombines TRBV28 with TRBJ2-7, with a possible D match to TRBD1 (9 bases). The TCR was taken from an adult man with Graves' ophthalmopathy. The CDR3 DNA sequence: TGTGCCAGCAGGGACAGGGGACTAGGGCAGTACTTC. Translating it yields CASRDRGLGQYF. Looking up the rest from reference TRBV28 and TRBJ2-7 gives the full variable domain: DVKVTQSSRYLVKRTGEKVFLECVQDMDHENMFWYRQDPGLGLRLIYFSYDVKMKEKGDIPEGYSVSREKKERFSLILESASTNQTSMYLCASRDRGLGQYFGPGTRLTVT.